This T cell receptor beta chain was retrieved from a study of blood T cell repertoires in COVID-19. Study-level background: In each case, the material was cDNA or gDNA derived from T cells, B-cell-depleted T cells, or PBMCs.

V shed 3 bases and J 3 bases; nucleotides not matched to a gene: 14. The CDR3 extends over 17 amino acids. Germline-derived CDR1 and CDR2 are SGHDN and FVKESK. Clones were read by immunoSEQ multiplex PCR, and TCRdb kept only the in-frame ones, dropping some. The sample holds 100,000 to 150,000 clones, about 90% seen once. This receptor was obtained from a man in his 70s who had recovered from COVID-19. The specimen was peripheral blood. The chain couples TRBV14 to TRBJ2-7; 7 bases are a match to TRBD1. CDR3 DNA sequence: TGTGCCAGCAGCCACCGCACGGGACAGAGTACCAACTACGAGCAGTACTTC. It codes for CASSHRTGQSTNYEQYF.